Listed here are 7 T cell receptor beta chains from one sample, sequenced in a study of shared clonotypes between healthy human individuals. Produced via immunoSEQ multiplex PCR; TCRdb's table is partial and in-frame only. The sample has approximately 810,000 clones, 90% to 95% seen once. It was CD45RO-negative cells, positively selected for CCR7, that made up naive CD8 cells, with terminally differentiated effector memory CD45RA+ cells excluded. The sequencing input was naive CD8+ T cells sorted from blood. All receptors derive from a man under 40 in good health.

The chain employs TRBV4-1 and TRBJ2-7; the match to TRBD2 covers 10 bases. Per the germline V gene, CDR1 is MGHRA and CDR2 is YSYEKL. V trimming: 1 base; J trimming: 2 bases; junction bases outside the gene matches: 11. This CDR3 spans 18 amino acids. CDR3 sequence: CASSQVQLAGAIAYEQYF. The CDR3 DNA sequence: TGCGCCAGCAGCCAAGTTCAGCTAGCGGGAGCAATTGCCTACGAGCAGTACTTC.

The gene calls are TRBV7-8 and TRBJ2-7; D is uncertain. This CDR3 comprises 13 residues. The germline V gene encodes CDR1 SGHVS and CDR2 FQNEAQ. V lost 4 bases and J 0 bases, leaving 7 bases between the germline ends. CDR3 nucleotide sequence: TGTGCCAGCAGCTCTTTTCCCTCCTACGAGCAGTACTTC. As protein: CASSSFPSYEQYF.

This chain connects TRBV13 to TRBJ1-4; D gene uncertain. Per the germline V gene, CDR1 is PRHDT and CDR2 is FYEKMQ (reference sequence). This CDR3 is built from 18 residues. V lost 4 bases to trimming and J lost 0 bases, with 18 bases between them. The CDR3 bases are TGTGCCAGCAGCTCCCGGTCTGGCACCCCCGCAACTAATGAAAAACTGTTTTTT. Its protein product is CASSSRSGTPATNEKLFF.

J is TRBJ2-1 and V is TRBV9, with 12 bases that match TRBD2. The CDR3 length is 17 residues. J was trimmed by 5 bases and V by 0 bases; bases with no gene match: 6. Germline lookup yields CDR1 SGDLS and CDR2 YYNGEE. The CDR3 DNA reads as TGTGCCAGCAGCGTAGCCCCCCTAGCGGGAGGGGACAATGAGCAGTTCTTC. It specifies CASSVAPLAGGDNEQFF.

The J gene is TRBJ2-3, the V gene TRBV5-1; TRBD2 matches 8 bases. CDR3 size: 15 residues. V shed 5 bases, J shed 0 bases, and the junction held 5 bases outside the gene matches. Germline V CDR1 and CDR2: SGHRS, YFSETQ. The CDR3 protein is CASRHTSGSTDTQYF. CDR3 coding DNA: TGCGCCAGCAGGCACACTAGCGGAAGCACAGATACGCAGTATTTT. Full variable domain (remainder filled in from reference TRBV5-1 and TRBJ2-3): KAGVTQTPRYLIKTRGQQVTLSCSPISGHRSVSWYQQTPGQGLQFLFEYFSETQRNKGNFPGRFSGRQFSNSRSEMNVSTLELGDSALYLCASRHTSGSTDTQYFGPGTRLTVL.

This clone has just one count. The same CDR3 arises from other DNA sequences in this sample as well. The rearrangement joins TRBV5-1 to TRBJ2-7; 7 bases match TRBD1. This CDR3 has 15 amino acids. The ends lost 2 bases at V and 0 bases at J; junction bases unmatched: 5. The germline CDR1 and CDR2 sequences are SGHRS and YFSETQ. The CDR3, as DNA: TGCGCCAGCAGCTTAGCGACAGGGAGCTCCTACGAGCAGTACTTC. It codes for CASSLATGSSYEQYF.

The CDR3 sequence is CASSASWGNTGELFF. The DNA of the CDR3 is TGTGCCAGCAGTGCTAGCTGGGGGAACACCGGGGAGCTGTTTTTT. The genes are TRBV6-4 and TRBJ2-2; D perhaps matches TRBD2 (5 bases). Trimming removed 4 bases from V and 1 base from J, with 10 bases in between. The CDR3 has 15 residues. The germline V gene encodes CDR1 MRHNA and CDR2 SNTAGT.